These 3 T cell receptor beta chains share one sample of origin, sequenced in a study of CD8+CD57+ T cells in acquired aplastic anemia. TCR beta VDJ and CDR3 profiles were obtained from a genomic DNA template. TCRdb ran MiXCR on the reads and lists one entry per CDR3 protein. In the table there are approximately 470,000 distinct CDR3 sequences, approximately 33% of which are singletons. Flow cytometry had shown expanded CD8+CD57+ cells in the patients chosen for sequencing. Input material: sorted CD4+, CD8+, or CD8+CD57+ T cells (not recorded which) from PBMCs. The origin of the receptors is a human donor with aplastic anemia.

In this sample, this clonotype turned up a few times. The chain is built from TRBV20-1 and TRBJ1-4; D call uncertain. The CDR3 has 14 residues. The germline CDR1 and CDR2 sequences are DFQATT and SNEGSKA (reference sequence). Trimming removed 6 bases at V and 5 bases at J, with 16 bases between. The CDR3 DNA reads as TGCAGTGCGACGTCAGAGGGAACGAATGAAAAACTGTTTTTT. Translating it yields CSATSEGTNEKLFF.

This clonotype has just a few counts. The genes are TRBV18 and TRBJ2-7; 8 positions match TRBD1. Germline trimming cut 2 bases from V and 3 bases from J; bases unmatched to any gene: 6. The CDR3 spans 15 residues. Germline assignment: CDR1 KGHSH and CDR2 LQKENI. The CDR3 nucleotides are TGTGCCAGCTCACCAACGGGACAGGCAGACTACGAGCAGTACTTC. The encoded protein is CASSPTGQADYEQYF.

This clonotype was seen a few times. The DNA for the CDR3 is TGTGCCAGCAGCTCCGGGACAGGGGCCTACACTGAAGCTTTCTTT. Translating it yields CASSSGTGAYTEAFF. V gene TRBV7-2 combines with J gene TRBJ1-1; 10 bases are a match to TRBD1. Germline CDR1 is SGHTA and CDR2 is FQGNSA. The CDR3 contains 15 residues. After removal of 4 bases from V and 3 bases from J, the junction contained 5 bases not matched to a gene.